These 23 T cell receptor beta chains came from one sample sequenced in a study of blood T cells in healthy people across ages. With a J-beta primer mix and a sample-barcoded 5' primer, a second PCR ran about 7 to 12 cycles. TCRdb redid the calling of the 5' RACE reads with MiXCR, one entry per CDR3 protein. This sample has under 2 million distinct CDR3 sequences, with about 32% found just once. The sample consisted of blood. The receptors derive from a woman in her twenties or thirties in good health.

Note on this clonotype: At one of its ends the junction is not consistent with the germline gene, which may arise from a read error. The rearrangement links TRBV5-1 to TRBJ2-1; 7 bases map to TRBD1. CDR1 is SGHRS and CDR2 is YFSETQ in the germline V gene. The CDR3 runs to 12 residues. CDR3 in DNA: TGCGCCGGCAGCTTAACAGGGGATGAGCAGTTCTTC. Amino acids: CAGSLTGDEQFF.

There are many counts of this clonotype. The junction differs from germline at one of its ends, possibly a read error. This rearrangement joins TRBV27 to TRBJ2-1, with 16 bases lining up with TRBD2. The CDR3 totals 15 residues. The germline CDR1 and CDR2 sequences are MNHEY and SMNVEV (reference sequence). CDR3 in DNA: TGCGCCAGCAGCTTGGGGACTAGCGGGAGGGGTGAGCAGTTCTTC. It codes for CASSLGTSGRGEQFF.

Many counts were recorded for this clonotype. V and J are TRBV7-9 and TRBJ2-5; no clear D. CDR1 and CDR2 (germline): SEHNR, FQNEAQ (reference sequence). V was pared by 2 bases and J by 2 bases, with 9 bases between. CDR3 length: 14 residues. In DNA form, the CDR3 reads TGTGCCAGCAGCTTAACCTCTCAGCAAGAGACCCAGTACTTC. This sequence encodes CASSLTSQQETQYF.

The rearrangement uses TRBV7-2 and TRBJ2-5; 10 positions agree with TRBD2. The ends lost 2 bases at V and 5 bases at J; junction bases unmatched: 11. Germline V gene sequence: CDR1 SGHTA, CDR2 FQGNSA. CDR3 length equals 17 residues. Written as DNA, the CDR3 is TGTGCCAGCAGCTTAATTCTGTCTAGCGGGAGATGGGAGACCCAGTACTTC. Amino acids: CASSLILSSGRWETQYF.

This clonotype was found a few times. The chain joins TRBV25-1 to TRBJ1-2; 8 positions match TRBD1. Looked up from germline, CDR1 is MGHDK and CDR2 is SYGVNS. J was trimmed by 3 bases and V by 5 bases; bases with no gene match: 8. The CDR3 consists of 15 residues. The CDR3 sequence: CASSLRDRSDYGYTF. The CDR3 coding sequence is TGTGCCAGCAGTTTACGGGACAGGTCGGACTATGGCTACACCTTC.

Comment on this clonotype: One end of the junction varies from germline; a read error may be responsible. The CDR3 reads CASSLTSGATYTRYF. CDR3 coding DNA: TGTGCCAGCAGCCTGACTAGCGGGGCCACTTATACGCGGTATTTT. The chain has TRBV5-5 and TRBJ2-3, with 11 bases that match TRBD2. The CDR3 consists of 15 residues. In germline, CDR1 is SGHKS, CDR2 YYEKEE (reference sequence).

This clonotype was seen just once. This chain links TRBV7-9 with TRBJ1-4, with no clear D. The CDR3 is made up of 14 amino acids. The ends were cut back, 5 bases at V and 1 base at J, with 8 bases in the middle. Germline CDR1 is SEHNR and CDR2 is FQNEAQ (reference sequence). The chain's CDR3 is CASSARRTNEKLFF. In nucleotides, the CDR3 is TGTGCCAGCAGCGCAAGGAGAACTAATGAAAAACTGTTTTTT.

This clonotype was observed many times. The chain is built from TRBV2 and TRBJ2-7; D is possibly TRBD1 (6 bases). Trimming stripped 8 bases from V and 4 bases from J, with 15 bases between. Germline V gives CDR1 SNHLY, CDR2 FYNNEI. The CDR3 covers 13 residues. CDR3 in amino acids: CASLGTTGYEQYF. CDR3 in DNA: TGTGCCAGCCTGGGGACAACCGGATACGAGCAGTACTTC.

In its sample, this clonotype was seen many times. The chain employs TRBV5-1 and TRBJ2-5; D uncertain. With 4 bases removed from V and 2 bases from J, the gap between germline ends came to 9 bases. The germline gives CDR1 SGHRS, CDR2 YFSETQ. The CDR3 loop spans 13 amino acids. The CDR3 reads CASSIEQQETQYF. DNA of the CDR3: TGCGCCAGCAGCATAGAACAGCAAGAGACCCAGTACTTC.

The genes are TRBV5-1 and TRBJ2-5; D uncertain. The germline V gene encodes CDR1 SGHRS and CDR2 YFSETQ. V lost 4 bases, J lost 1 base, and 14 bases lay in between. CDR3 size: 15 residues. CDR3 sequence reads: CASSRDVASQETQYF. CDR3 bases: TGCGCCAGCAGCCGAGATGTGGCTTCCCAAGAGACCCAGTACTTC.

The chain links TRBV6-2 or TRBV6-3 to TRBJ2-7, with TRBD2 matching 9 bases. The junction had 10 bases not matched to a gene; V was cut back by 6 bases and J by 7 bases. CDR1 is MNHEY and CDR2 is SVGEGT in the germline V gene. The CDR3 is 14 residues long. The CDR3 region is CASSPNAGGREQYF. The DNA for the CDR3 is TGTGCCAGCAGCCCTAACGCGGGGGGGCGGGAGCAGTACTTC.

The table lists this clonotype with a few counts. The J gene is TRBJ2-3, the V gene TRBV15, with 10 bases fitting TRBD2. In germline, CDR1 is LNHNV, CDR2 YYDKDF (reference sequence). The CDR3 length is 18 residues. V gave up 4 bases and J gave up 0 bases; unmatched junction bases: 10. CDR3 in amino acids: CATSTAGLAPRSTDTQYF. In DNA, the CDR3 is TGTGCCACCAGCACGGCGGGACTAGCGCCTCGCAGCACAGATACGCAGTATTTT.

The chain carries TRBV6-7 and TRBJ2-3; D is perhaps TRBD1 or TRBD2 (5 bases each). TRBV6-7 carries the ORF label, with uncertain function. The CDR3 extends over 16 amino acids. Trimming cost V 2 bases and J 2 bases, with 14 bases left between them. The DNA for the CDR3 is TGTGCCAGCAGTTACCCGGGACCGGGAAACACAGATACGCAGTATTTT. This gives the protein CASSYPGPGNTDTQYF.

The rearrangement links TRBV5-1 to TRBJ1-4, with D unresolved. The CDR3 consists of 16 residues. Trimming took off 0 bases at V and 8 bases at J, with 17 bases between the two ends. Germline V lookup: CDR1 SGHRS, CDR2 YFSETQ. Here the CDR3 DNA reads TGCGCCAGCAGCTTGGGAAGGGAAGGCAGGTGGGAAAAACTGTTTTTT. This encodes CASSLGREGRWEKLFF. The whole variable domain, filled in from reference TRBV5-1 and TRBJ1-4, reads KAGVTQTPRYLIKTRGQQVTLSCSPISGHRSVSWYQQTPGQGLQFLFEYFSETQRNKGNFPGRFSGRQFSNSRSEMNVSTLELGDSALYLCASSLGREGRWEKLFFGSGTQLSVL.

The chain links TRBV2 to TRBJ2-6; no definite D call. Germline V lookup: CDR1 SNHLY, CDR2 FYNNEI. This CDR3 has 15 residues. Trimming shortened V by 7 bases and J by 1 base, and 11 bases separated the two germline ends. In DNA form, the CDR3 reads TGTGCCAGCATGGGGAAGGGATCTGGGGCCAACGTCCTGACTTTC. Amino acids: CASMGKGSGANVLTF. Variable domain in full (rest from reference TRBV2 and TRBJ2-6): EPEVTQTPSHQVTQMGQEVILRCVPISNHLYFYWYRQILGQKVEFLVSFYNNEISEKSEIFDDQFSVERPDGSNFTLKIRSTKLEDSAMYFCASMGKGSGANVLTFGAGSRLTVL.

The chain combines TRBV30 with TRBJ2-5; D not certain. The DNA end lines up better with TRBJ2-7; the J call may be wrong. The CDR3 is made up of 12 amino acids. Per the germline V gene, CDR1 is GTSNPN and CDR2 is SVGIG (reference sequence). The CDR3 protein is CAWSRHSYEQYF. The CDR3 bases are TGTGCCTGGAGCCGACATTCCTACGAGCAGTACTTC.

The chain joins TRBV20-1 to TRBJ1-2; possible D gene TRBD1, 5 bases. Germline V gene lookup returns CDR1 DFQATT and CDR2 SNEGSKA (reference sequence). CDR3 length: 13 amino acids. Trimming shortened V by 6 bases and J by 4 bases, and 15 bases separated the two germline ends. The CDR3 reads CSAGPRGVYGYTF. The CDR3 DNA sequence: TGCAGTGCCGGGCCCCGGGGGGTCTATGGCTACACCTTC.

At least ten counts were recorded for this clonotype. V gene TRBV9 combines with J gene TRBJ1-1; a possible D gene is TRBD1 (5 bases). The CDR3 length is 12 residues. The germline gives CDR1 SGDLS, CDR2 YYNGEE. Trimming took off 3 bases at V and 4 bases at J, with 7 bases between the two ends. The CDR3 is CASSAGGTEAFF. The CDR3 DNA follows: TGTGCCAGCAGCGCCGGGGGCACTGAAGCTTTCTTT. Full variable domain (missing parts from reference TRBV9 and TRBJ1-1): DSGVTQTPKHLITATGQRVTLRCSPRSGDLSVYWYQQSLDQGLQFLIQYYNGEERAKGNILERFSAQQFPDLHSELNLSSLELGDSALYFCASSAGGTEAFFGQGTRLTVV.

Notes on this clonotype: One end of the junction varies from germline; a read error may be responsible. J is TRBJ2-3 and V is TRBV11-2, with 10 positions matching TRBD2. The CDR3 is 16 residues long. The V gene's germline CDR1 is SGHAT and CDR2 FQNNGV. The CDR3 loop is CASSFGLAAGTDTQYF. In DNA, the CDR3 is TGTGCCAGCAGCTTCGGACTAGCGGCGGGCACGGATACGCAGTATTTT.

The rearrangement joins TRBV6-7 to TRBJ1-5, with 7 bases that match TRBD1. TRBV6-7 is treated as an ORF (open reading frame) with a function not yet certain. Germline trimming cut 0 bases from V and 6 bases from J; bases unmatched to any gene: 8. CDR3 length equals 16 residues. The CDR3 DNA is TGTGCCAGCAGTTACTCGATAAAGGGGGCGGTTCAGCCCCAGCATTTT. This translates into CASSYSIKGAVQPQHF.

This clonotype was detected ten times or more. The V gene is TRBV20-1, the J gene TRBJ1-1, with D unresolved. There are 12 residues in the CDR3. V was cut by 2 bases and J by 3 bases, with 7 bases left in between. The germline V gene encodes CDR1 DFQATT and CDR2 SNEGSKA (reference sequence). CDR3 loop: CSARSGYTEAFF. The CDR3 bases are TGCAGTGCTAGATCTGGATACACTGAAGCTTTCTTT.

The gene calls are TRBV7-2 and TRBJ2-3; D gene uncertain. The CDR3 spans 12 residues. V dropped 6 bases and J dropped 2 bases, with 6 bases sitting between them. Germline lookup yields CDR1 SGHTA and CDR2 FQGNSA. The CDR3 protein is CASRADTDTQYF. CDR3 sequence (DNA): TGTGCCAGCAGGGCCGACACAGATACGCAGTATTTT.

As regards this clonotype: Its ends do not fully match the called genes, so a read error is possible. The V gene is TRBV7-8, the J gene TRBJ1-1, with D hard to call. CDR1 is SGHVS and CDR2 is FQNEAQ in the germline V gene. This CDR3 is built from 15 residues. CDR3 nucleotide sequence: TGTGTCAGCAGCTTACGGGATCAGGCGATTACTGAAGCTTTCTTT. Translation: CVSSLRDQAITEAFF.